These 5 T cell receptor beta chains came from one sample sequenced in a study of CD4 and CD8 cells across lung adenocarcinoma regions (dated by TCRdb to the late 2010s). The method behind the library was PCR. This sample was sequenced with a HiSeq X Ten. Through fastp at Q25 and MiXCR, TCRdb rebuilt clones from the public reads, retaining in-frame beta chains. Each record represents a unique CDR3 protein, reported with the most common genes and DNA among its rows. In all, the sample holds tens of thousands of distinct CDR3 sequences, and around 51% of those were seen once. Roughly a quarter of the sample is in the top ten clones. The sample taken for sequencing was CD8+ T cells from the center of a lung tumor. Per the publication, the cell subset or site label means: tumor center region. The receptors here all came from a female donor with lung adenocarcinoma. The CD4 and CD8 labels of this study may be unreliable.

This clonotype has just a few counts. The CDR3, as DNA: TGCGCCAGCAGCCTAAGGGCGGAGGGGGCCTACGAGCAGTACTTC. This sequence encodes CASSLRAEGAYEQYF. The rearrangement links TRBV4-1 to TRBJ2-7; perhaps D is TRBD1 or TRBD2 (6 bases each). V gave up 4 bases and J gave up 2 bases, with 15 bases separating them. This CDR3 contains 15 residues. Germline V gives CDR1 MGHRA, CDR2 YSYEKL.

In this sample, this clonotype turned up many times. The chain couples TRBV27 to TRBJ2-1; D remains ambiguous. CDR3 length equals 12 residues. V was cut by 5 bases and J by 4 bases, with 6 bases left in between. CDR1 is MNHEY, CDR2 SMNVEV, per germline (reference sequence). The CDR3 is CASSESYNEQFF. Here the CDR3 DNA reads TGTGCCAGCAGTGAGAGTTACAATGAGCAGTTCTTC.

Concerning this clonotype itself: Its ends do not fully match the called genes, so a read error is possible. V gene TRBV10-1 combines with J gene TRBJ2-3; D assignment may be TRBD1 or TRBD2 (6 bases each). CDR3 length: 14 amino acids. Germline V gene sequence: CDR1 WNHNN, CDR2 SYGVQD (reference sequence). CDR3 coding DNA: TGCGCCAGCTGTGGGCTGCGGGACAAAGATACTCAGTACTTT. Translating it yields CASCGLRDKDTQYF.

The chain joins TRBV30 to TRBJ2-1; 9 positions agree with TRBD1. The CDR3 has 14 amino acids. Germline assignment: CDR1 GTSNPN and CDR2 SVGIG (reference sequence). V trimming: 4 bases; J trimming: 6 bases; junction bases outside the gene matches: 7. CDR3 bases: TGTGCCTGGAATGGACAGGGGAAACCCAATGAGCAGTTCTTC. Translation: CAWNGQGKPNEQFF.

To note about this clonotype: Germline is not matched at one junction end, which may reflect a read error. The rearrangement uses TRBV6-5 and TRBJ2-3; 7 positions match TRBD2. The CDR3 has 15 residues. Germline lookup yields CDR1 MNHEY and CDR2 SVGAGI. In nucleotides, the CDR3 is TGTGCCGGGGGTTACGGGAGCGGGGACCCAGAGACGCAGTATTTC. As protein: CAGGYGSGDPETQYF.